These 14 T cell receptor beta chains share one sample of origin, sequenced in a study of T cell changes during pregnancy in multiple sclerosis. This table comes from immunoSEQ multiplex PCR, and its TCRdb copy is limited to in-frame clones, with some not included. The sample has nearly 110,000 clones; 85% to 95% are singletons. The sample was peripheral blood, taken after pregnancy. The source of these receptors is a female donor with multiple sclerosis, enrolled in a pregnancy study.

The chain is built from TRBV11-2 and TRBJ2-3; TRBD2 aligns across 9 bases. Unmatched junction bases numbered 9, after V lost 5 bases and J lost 3 bases. The germline CDR1 and CDR2 sequences are SGHAT and FQNNGV. The CDR3 runs 16 residues. DNA of the CDR3: TGTGCCAGCAGCACCGGGACTAGCAGACGGACAGATACGCAGTATTTT. Translation gives CASSTGTSRRTDTQYF.

The chain carries TRBV4-1 and TRBJ2-3; tentative D call: TRBD1 (6 bases). Trimming shortened V by 4 bases and J by 7 bases, and 12 bases separated the two germline ends. The CDR3 is made up of 13 amino acids. CDR1 and CDR2 from the germline V gene are MGHRA and YSYEKL. CDR3 amino acids: CASSPRDTNTQYF. CDR3 sequence (DNA): TGCGCCAGCAGCCCTCGGGACACCAATACGCAGTATTTT.

This clone turned up a few times. The J gene is TRBJ2-3, the V gene TRBV11-2, with TRBD2 matching 11 bases. V shed 4 bases and J 4 bases; nucleotides not matched to a gene: 1. Per the germline V gene, CDR1 is SGHAT and CDR2 is FQNNGV. This CDR3 region has 14 residues. The CDR3 spells CASSSGLAADTQYF. As DNA, the CDR3 is TGTGCCAGCAGCTCGGGACTAGCGGCAGATACGCAGTATTTT.

DNA for the CDR3: TGTGCCAGCAGCCTAACAGGGTCTGGAAACACCATATATTTT. Protein product: CASSLTGSGNTIYF. The V call is TRBV6-5, the J call TRBJ1-3; tentative D call: TRBD1 (6 bases). V lost 6 bases, J lost 1 base, and 10 bases lay in between. Germline CDR1 and CDR2: MNHEY and SVGAGI. The CDR3 covers 14 residues.

The CDR3 nucleotides read TGTGCCAGCAGGAGGACAGGAGGGACAGATACGCAGTATTTT. It codes for CASRRTGGTDTQYF. This chain links TRBV6-5 with TRBJ2-3, with D perhaps matching TRBD1 (7 bases). In germline, CDR1 is MNHEY, CDR2 SVGAGI. Trimming took 6 bases from V and 3 from J, leaving 13 bases between them. The CDR3 covers 14 residues.

This chain joins TRBV7-2 and TRBJ2-3; 8 nucleotides match TRBD1. The V and J ends lost 1 base and 3 bases, in that order; junction bases with no gene match: 3. Germline CDR1 SGHTA, CDR2 FQGNSA. CDR3 length equals 15 residues. CDR3 in amino acids: CASSLGQGKTDTQYF. The DNA of the CDR3 is TGTGCCAGCAGCTTAGGACAGGGGAAGACAGATACGCAGTATTTT. The full variable domain, rest sourced from reference TRBV7-2 and TRBJ2-3, is GAGVSQSPSNKVTEKGKDVELRCDPISGHTALYWYRQSLGQGLEFLIYFQGNSAPDKSGLPSDRFSAERTGGSVSTLTIQRTQQEDSAVYLCASSLGQGKTDTQYFGPGTRLTVL.

This clone was seen only once. The chain links TRBV27 to TRBJ2-7; 7 bases map to TRBD2. The CDR3 totals 16 residues. Germline loops: CDR1 MNHEY, CDR2 SMNVEV (reference sequence). With V trimmed by 1 base and J by 4 bases, 10 bases remained unmatched. This CDR3 is CASSLFGVAGAYEQYF. The CDR3 DNA reads as TGTGCCAGCAGTTTATTTGGGGTAGCGGGTGCGTACGAGCAGTACTTC.

In DNA, the CDR3 is TGTGCCAGCTCACCGGGACAGGGGGCTGAAGAGACCCAGTACTTC. It is translated as CASSPGQGAEETQYF. This rearrangement joins TRBV18 to TRBJ2-5, with 12 nucleotides matching TRBD1. Germline V gene sequence: CDR1 KGHSH, CDR2 LQKENI. The CDR3 runs 15 residues. The ends lost 3 bases at V and 3 bases at J; junction bases unmatched: 2.

This clone occurred a few times. The rearrangement joins TRBV5-5 to TRBJ1-3; 7 bases line up with TRBD1. CDR3 size: 15 residues. Per germline, CDR1 SGHKS and CDR2 YYEKEE (reference sequence). V lost 2 bases, J lost 4 bases, and 6 bases stayed unmatched. This CDR3 is CASSFTGTVGNTIYF. For the CDR3, the DNA is TGTGCCAGCAGCTTTACCGGGACAGTAGGAAACACCATATATTTT. Supplemented by reference TRBV5-5 and TRBJ1-3, the full variable domain reads DAGVTQSPTHLIKTRGQQVTLRCSPISGHKSVSWYQQVLGQGPQFIFQYYEKEERGRGNFPDRFSARQFPNYSSELNVNALLLGDSALYLCASSFTGTVGNTIYFGEGSWLTVV.

The chain couples TRBV6-5 to TRBJ1-1; tentatively, D is TRBD1 (6 bases). CDR1 is MNHEY, CDR2 SVGAGI, per germline. CDR3 size: 15 residues. The V end lost 2 bases, the J end lost 4 bases, and 14 bases lay between the germline ends. CDR3 protein: CASSYGGAGGTEAFF. The DNA of the CDR3 is TGTGCCAGCAGTTACGGGGGGGCCGGGGGCACTGAAGCTTTCTTT.

The genes are TRBV5-1 and TRBJ2-7, with D possibly matching TRBD2 (6 bases). The length of the CDR3 is 13 residues. The V gene's germline CDR1 is SGHRS and CDR2 YFSETQ. CDR3 residues: CASSSASSYEQYF. DNA of the CDR3: TGCGCGTCCTCTAGCGCGAGCTCCTACGAGCAGTACTTC.

The chain is built from TRBV30 and TRBJ1-3; no firm D call. The V and J ends lost 5 bases and 0 bases respectively, with 14 bases between them. Germline CDR1 is GTSNPN and CDR2 is SVGIG (reference sequence). This CDR3 is built from 15 residues. In DNA form, the CDR3 reads TGTGCCTGGGCGCTCGACTCCCACTCTGGAAACACCATATATTTT. It translates to CAWALDSHSGNTIYF.

The chain couples TRBV4-2 to TRBJ2-1; 7 nucleotides match TRBD2. This CDR3 region has 17 residues. Germline CDR1 LGHNA, CDR2 YNFKEQ. After removal of 4 bases from V and 1 base from J, the junction contained 10 bases not matched to a gene. The CDR3 loop reads CASSPSFSGWSYNEQFF. CDR3 in DNA: TGTGCCAGCAGCCCTTCCTTTAGCGGGTGGTCCTACAATGAGCAGTTCTTC.

V gene TRBV19 combines with J gene TRBJ2-7; 8 bases are a match to TRBD2. The CDR3 covers 14 residues. Germline assignment: CDR1 LNHDA and CDR2 SQIVND (reference sequence). V dropped 5 bases and J dropped 2; count of bases not matched to a gene: 5. The CDR3: CASSSTSVAYEQYF. CDR3 DNA sequence: TGTGCCAGTAGTTCGACTAGCGTGGCCTACGAGCAGTACTTC.